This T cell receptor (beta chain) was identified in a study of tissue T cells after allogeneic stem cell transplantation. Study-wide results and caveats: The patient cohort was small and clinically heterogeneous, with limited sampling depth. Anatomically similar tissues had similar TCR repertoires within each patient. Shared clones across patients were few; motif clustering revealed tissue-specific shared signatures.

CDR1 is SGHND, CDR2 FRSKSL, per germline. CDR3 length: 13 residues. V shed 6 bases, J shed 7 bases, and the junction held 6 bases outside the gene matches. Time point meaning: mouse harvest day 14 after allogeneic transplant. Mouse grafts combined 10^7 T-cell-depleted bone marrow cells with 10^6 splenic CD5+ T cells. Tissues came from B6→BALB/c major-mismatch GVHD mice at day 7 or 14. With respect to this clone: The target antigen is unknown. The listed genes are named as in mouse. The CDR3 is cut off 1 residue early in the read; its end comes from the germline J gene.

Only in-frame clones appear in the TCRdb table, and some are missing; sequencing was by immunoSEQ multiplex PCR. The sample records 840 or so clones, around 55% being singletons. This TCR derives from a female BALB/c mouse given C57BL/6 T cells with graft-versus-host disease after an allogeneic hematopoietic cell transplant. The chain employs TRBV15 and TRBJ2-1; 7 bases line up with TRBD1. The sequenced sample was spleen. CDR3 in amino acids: CASSQGEEAEQFF. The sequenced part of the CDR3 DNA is TGTGCCAGCAGCCAGGGGGAGGAGGCTGAGCAGTTC.